This TCR beta chain originates from a study of blood T cell repertoires in COVID-19. Study summary: Some COVID-19 samples were acute and others convalescent; all came from the United States, Italy and Spain.

V dropped 4 bases and J dropped 5; count of bases not matched to a gene: 5. The germline CDR1 and CDR2 sequences are SGDLS and YYNGEE. The CDR3 sequence is 15 residues long. How the authors handled the data: From reference gene primer amplification, estimates of nucleated cell counts were derived. TCRdb keeps only in-frame clones here, not all; method: immunoSEQ multiplex PCR. V, J and clone size are taken as reported in that table, and D and trimming were inferred from the DNA itself. The sample has about 230,000 clones; around 80% are singletons. The chain links TRBV9 to TRBJ2-5, with 13 bases lining up with TRBD2. The specimen sequenced was peripheral blood. The TCR was taken from a man between 40 and 49 years old who had recovered from COVID-19. CDR3 nucleotides: TGTGCCAGCAGCACCGAGACTAGCGGGAGGGAGACCCAGTACTTC. As protein: CASSTETSGRETQYF.